The clone carrying this T cell receptor beta chain appeared many times. These data are taken from a study of response to subunit inactivated influenza vaccine. Trimming cost V 6 bases and J 6 bases, with 24 bases left between them. The CDR3 is made up of 16 amino acids. Germline lookup yields CDR1 DFQATT and CDR2 SNEGSKA (reference sequence). MiXCR, applied by TCRdb to the RT-PCR reads, yields one record per CDR3 protein. The data hold about 480,000 distinct CDR3 sequences, with roughly 13% observed a single time. The receptor's source is a man aged 45-65 years who received an inactivated influenza vaccine. Here the sequenced sample was PBMCs from blood, taken about 40 days after vaccination. The rearrangement uses TRBV20-1 and TRBJ2-1; D call uncertain. Here the CDR3 DNA reads TGCAGTGCCGTCCCGGTGAGGCGGATAACACCCAATGAGCAGTTCTTC. Translating it yields CSAVPVRRITPNEQFF.